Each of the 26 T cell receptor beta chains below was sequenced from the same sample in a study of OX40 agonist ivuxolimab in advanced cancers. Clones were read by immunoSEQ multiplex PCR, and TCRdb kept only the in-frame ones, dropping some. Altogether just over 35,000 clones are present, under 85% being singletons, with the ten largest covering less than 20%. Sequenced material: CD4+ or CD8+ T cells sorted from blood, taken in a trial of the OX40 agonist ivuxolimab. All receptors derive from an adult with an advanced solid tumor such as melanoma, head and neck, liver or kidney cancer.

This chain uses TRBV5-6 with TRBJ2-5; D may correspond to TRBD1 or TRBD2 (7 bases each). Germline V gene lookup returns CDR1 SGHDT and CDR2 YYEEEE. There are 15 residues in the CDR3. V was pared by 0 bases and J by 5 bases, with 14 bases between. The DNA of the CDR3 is TGTGCCAGCAGCTTGGATCTAGCGGACAGGGAGACCCAGTACTTC. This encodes CASSLDLADRETQYF. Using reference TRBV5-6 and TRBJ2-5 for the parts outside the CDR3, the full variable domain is DAGVTQSPTHLIKTRGQQVTLRCSPKSGHDTVSWYQQALGQGPQFIFQYYEEEERQRGNFPDRFSGHQFPNYSSELNVNALLLGDSALYLCASSLDLADRETQYFGPGTRLLVL.

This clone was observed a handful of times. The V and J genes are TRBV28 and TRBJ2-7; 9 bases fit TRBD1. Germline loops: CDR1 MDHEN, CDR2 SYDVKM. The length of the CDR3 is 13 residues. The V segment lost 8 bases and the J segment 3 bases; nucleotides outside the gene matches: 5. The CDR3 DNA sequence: TGTGCCAGCGGAGGACAGGGGAACTACGAGCAGTACTTC. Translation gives CASGGQGNYEQYF.

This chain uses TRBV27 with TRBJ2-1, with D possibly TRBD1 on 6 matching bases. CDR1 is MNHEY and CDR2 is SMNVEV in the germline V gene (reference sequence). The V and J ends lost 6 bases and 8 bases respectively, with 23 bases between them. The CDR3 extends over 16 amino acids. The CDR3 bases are TGTGCCAGCAGGAGAAACCGGGGCCCTTCAGGGGATGAGCAGTTCTTC. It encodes CASRRNRGPSGDEQFF.

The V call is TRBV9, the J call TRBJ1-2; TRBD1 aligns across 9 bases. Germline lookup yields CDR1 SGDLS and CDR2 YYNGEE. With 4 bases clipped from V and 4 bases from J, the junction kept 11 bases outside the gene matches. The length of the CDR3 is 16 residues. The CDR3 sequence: CASSPEQGANFYGYTF. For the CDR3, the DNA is TGTGCCAGCAGCCCCGAACAGGGGGCCAATTTCTATGGCTACACCTTC.

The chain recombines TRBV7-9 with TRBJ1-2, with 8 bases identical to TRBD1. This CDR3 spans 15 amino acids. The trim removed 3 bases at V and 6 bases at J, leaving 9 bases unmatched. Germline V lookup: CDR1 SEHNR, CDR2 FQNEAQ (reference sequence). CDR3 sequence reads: CASSFIPGTGDGYTF. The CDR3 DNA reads TGTGCCAGCAGCTTCATTCCCGGGACAGGAGATGGCTACACCTTC.

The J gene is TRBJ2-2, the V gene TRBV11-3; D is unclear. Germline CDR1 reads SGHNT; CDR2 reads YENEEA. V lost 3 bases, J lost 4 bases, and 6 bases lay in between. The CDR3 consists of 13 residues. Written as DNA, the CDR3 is TGTGCCAGCAGCTTGGACCCCACCGGGGAGCTGTTTTTT. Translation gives CASSLDPTGELFF.

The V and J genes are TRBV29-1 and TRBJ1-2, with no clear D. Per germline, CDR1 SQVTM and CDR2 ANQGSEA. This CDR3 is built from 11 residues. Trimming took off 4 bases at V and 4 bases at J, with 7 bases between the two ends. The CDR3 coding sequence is TGCAGCGTTGCTGGTAGCTATGGCTACACCTTC. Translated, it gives CSVAGSYGYTF.

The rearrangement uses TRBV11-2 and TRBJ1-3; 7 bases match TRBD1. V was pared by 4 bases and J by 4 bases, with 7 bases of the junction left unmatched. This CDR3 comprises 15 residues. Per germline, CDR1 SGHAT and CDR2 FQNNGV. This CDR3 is CASSSPRGLGNTIYF. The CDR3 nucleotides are TGTGCCAGCAGCTCCCCCAGGGGGTTGGGAAACACCATATATTTT.

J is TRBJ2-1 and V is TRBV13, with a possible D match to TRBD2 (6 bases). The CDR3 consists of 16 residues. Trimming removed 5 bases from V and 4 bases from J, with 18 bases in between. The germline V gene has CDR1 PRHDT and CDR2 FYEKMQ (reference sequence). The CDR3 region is CASSRSPGGAYNEQFF. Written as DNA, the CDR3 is TGTGCCAGCAGCCGTTCCCCTGGCGGGGCTTACAATGAGCAGTTCTTC.

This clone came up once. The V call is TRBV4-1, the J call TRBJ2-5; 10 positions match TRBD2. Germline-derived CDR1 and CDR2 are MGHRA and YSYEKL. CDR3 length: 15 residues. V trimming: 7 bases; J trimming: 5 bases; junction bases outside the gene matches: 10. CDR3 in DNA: TGCGCCAGCACTAAAATAGCGGGGGGTGGGGAGACCCAGTACTTC. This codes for CASTKIAGGGETQYF.

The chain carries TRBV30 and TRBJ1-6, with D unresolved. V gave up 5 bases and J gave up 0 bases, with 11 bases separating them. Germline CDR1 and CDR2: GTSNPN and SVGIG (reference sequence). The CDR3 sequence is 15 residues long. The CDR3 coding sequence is TGTGCCTGGGAAGACGACACCTCCTATAATTCACCCCTCCACTTT. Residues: CAWEDDTSYNSPLHF.

CDR3 sequence: CASSQDPAGAYEQYF. Here the CDR3 DNA reads TGCGCCAGCAGCCAAGATCCTGCGGGGGCCTACGAGCAGTACTTC. The chain joins TRBV4-1 to TRBJ2-7; 7 positions match TRBD2. V lost 0 bases, J lost 2 bases, and 4 bases stayed unmatched. There are 15 residues in the CDR3. Germline lookup yields CDR1 MGHRA and CDR2 YSYEKL.

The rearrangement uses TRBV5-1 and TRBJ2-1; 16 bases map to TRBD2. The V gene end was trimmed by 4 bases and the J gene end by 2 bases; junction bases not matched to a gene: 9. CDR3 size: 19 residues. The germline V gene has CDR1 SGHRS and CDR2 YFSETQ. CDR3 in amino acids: CASSGTSGGAQLAYNEQFF. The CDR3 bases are TGCGCCAGCAGCGGGACTAGCGGGGGGGCCCAGCTGGCCTACAATGAGCAGTTCTTC.

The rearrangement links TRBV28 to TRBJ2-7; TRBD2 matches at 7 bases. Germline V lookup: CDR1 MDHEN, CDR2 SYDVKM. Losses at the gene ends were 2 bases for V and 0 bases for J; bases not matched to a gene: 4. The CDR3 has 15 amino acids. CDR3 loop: CASSLLAESSYEQYF. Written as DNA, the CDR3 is TGTGCCAGCAGTTTACTAGCGGAAAGCTCCTACGAGCAGTACTTC.

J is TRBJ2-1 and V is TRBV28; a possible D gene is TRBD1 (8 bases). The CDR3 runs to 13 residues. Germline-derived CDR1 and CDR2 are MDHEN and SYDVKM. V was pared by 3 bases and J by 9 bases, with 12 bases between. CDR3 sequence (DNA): TGTGCCAGCAGTTTGTACAGGGGGGGTGAGCAGTTCTTC. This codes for CASSLYRGGEQFF.

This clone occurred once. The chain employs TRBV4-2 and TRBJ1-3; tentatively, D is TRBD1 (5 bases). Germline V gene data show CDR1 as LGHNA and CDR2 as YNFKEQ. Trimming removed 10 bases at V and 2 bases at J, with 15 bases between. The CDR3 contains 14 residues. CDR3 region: CATSEQGPGNTIYF. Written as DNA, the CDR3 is TGTGCCACCTCGGAGCAGGGCCCTGGAAACACCATATATTTT.

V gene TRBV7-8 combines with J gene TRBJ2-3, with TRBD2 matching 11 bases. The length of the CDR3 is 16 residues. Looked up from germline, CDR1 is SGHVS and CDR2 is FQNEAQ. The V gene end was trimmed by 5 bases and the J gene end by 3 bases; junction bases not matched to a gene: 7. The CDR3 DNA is TGTGCCAGCAGCCGAGTAGCGGGGGGGCCGACAGATACGCAGTATTTT. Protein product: CASSRVAGGPTDTQYF.

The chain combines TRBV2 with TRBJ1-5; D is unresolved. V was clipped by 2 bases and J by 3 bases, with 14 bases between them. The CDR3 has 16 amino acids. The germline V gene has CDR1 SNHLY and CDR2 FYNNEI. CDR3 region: CASSEWAGTFNQPQHF. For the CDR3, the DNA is TGTGCCAGCAGTGAATGGGCAGGAACGTTCAATCAGCCCCAGCATTTT.

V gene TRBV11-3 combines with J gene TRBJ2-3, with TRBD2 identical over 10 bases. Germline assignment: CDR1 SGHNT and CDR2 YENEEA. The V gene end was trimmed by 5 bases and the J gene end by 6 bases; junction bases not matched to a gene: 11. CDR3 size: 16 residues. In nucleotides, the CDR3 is TGTGCCAGCAGCAAGCTGTGGGCTAGCGGGAGCGATACGCAGTATTTT. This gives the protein CASSKLWASGSDTQYF.

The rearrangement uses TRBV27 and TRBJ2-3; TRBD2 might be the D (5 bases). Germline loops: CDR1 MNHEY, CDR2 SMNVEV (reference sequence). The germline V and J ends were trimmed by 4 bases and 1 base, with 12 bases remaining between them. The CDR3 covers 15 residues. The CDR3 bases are TGTGCCAGCAGTTATTCTAGCAGACGCACAGATACGCAGTATTTT. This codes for CASSYSSRRTDTQYF.

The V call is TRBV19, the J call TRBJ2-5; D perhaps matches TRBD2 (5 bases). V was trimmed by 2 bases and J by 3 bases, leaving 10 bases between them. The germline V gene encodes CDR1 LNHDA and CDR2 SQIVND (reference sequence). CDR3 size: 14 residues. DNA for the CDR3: TGTGCCAGTAGTATACGAGGAGGTAAAGAGACCCAGTACTTC. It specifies CASSIRGGKETQYF.

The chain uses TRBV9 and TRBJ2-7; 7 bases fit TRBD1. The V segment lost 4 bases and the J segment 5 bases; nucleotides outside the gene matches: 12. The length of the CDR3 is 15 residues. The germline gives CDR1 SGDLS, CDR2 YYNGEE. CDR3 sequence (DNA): TGTGCCAGCAGCTCCCGACAGGGTTGGGCTCACGAGCAGTACTTC. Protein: CASSSRQGWAHEQYF.

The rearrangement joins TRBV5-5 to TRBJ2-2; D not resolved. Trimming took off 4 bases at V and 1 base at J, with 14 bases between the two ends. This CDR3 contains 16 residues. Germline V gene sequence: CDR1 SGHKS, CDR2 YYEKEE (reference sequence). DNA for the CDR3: TGTGCCAGCAGCACACCCAATGGGCTGAACACCGGGGAGCTGTTTTTT. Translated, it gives CASSTPNGLNTGELFF.

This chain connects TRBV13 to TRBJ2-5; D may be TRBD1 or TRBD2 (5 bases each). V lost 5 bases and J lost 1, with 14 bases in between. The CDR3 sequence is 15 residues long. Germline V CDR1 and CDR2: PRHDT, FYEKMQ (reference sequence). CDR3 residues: CASSRDHLVQETQYF. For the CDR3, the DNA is TGTGCCAGCAGCCGGGACCACCTCGTCCAAGAGACCCAGTACTTC.

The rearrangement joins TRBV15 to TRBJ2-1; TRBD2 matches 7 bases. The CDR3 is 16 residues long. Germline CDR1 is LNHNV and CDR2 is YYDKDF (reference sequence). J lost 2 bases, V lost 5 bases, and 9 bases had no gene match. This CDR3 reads CATSGDRDYPYNEQFF. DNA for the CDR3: TGTGCCACCAGCGGGGACCGGGACTACCCCTACAATGAGCAGTTCTTC.

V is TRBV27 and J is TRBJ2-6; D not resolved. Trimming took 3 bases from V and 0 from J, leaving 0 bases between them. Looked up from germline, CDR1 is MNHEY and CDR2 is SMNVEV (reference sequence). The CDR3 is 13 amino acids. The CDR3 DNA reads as TGTGCCAGCAGTTTCTCTGGGGCCAACGTCCTGACTTTC. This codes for CASSFSGANVLTF.